This TCR beta chain stems from a study of vaccination and CD4 T cells after COVID-19. Turning to the study itself: Post-COVID samples had a sampling time that fell a median roughly 98 days after diagnosis (range 35 to 161). Stimuli were overlapping spike peptide pools of SARS-CoV-2 and three common cold coronaviruses (HCoV-NL63, HCoV-OC43, HCoV-229E).

The table lists this clonotype with a few counts. Its antigen is unknown. This sample's treatment: roughly nine-day PBMC culture with coronavirus spike peptide pools or control peptides (ViraFEST assay). It was with 8.5 to 10 IU/ml IL-2 and around 10 ug/ml peptide pools that 2.2 million or so PBMCs per well were cultured. Scientists ran DNA taken from cultured CD4+ T cells through the Oncomine TCR Beta short-read assay for sequencing. Someone extracted genomic DNA from cultured CD4+ T cells. MiXCR, applied by TCRdb to the PCR reads, yields one record per CDR3 protein. The sample lists 20,000 to 30,000 distinct CDR3 sequences; around 62% were seen once. CDR3 length: 17 residues. Germline V gene data show CDR1 as LNHNV and CDR2 as YYDKDF (reference sequence). Between the trimmed V and J ends, which lost 0 bases and 1 base, there was a span of 12 bases.

This clonotype was sampled from a human donor who had recovered from COVID-19. Sequenced: CD4+ T cells from blood, cultured in vitro. The chain links TRBV15 to TRBJ2-2, with D tentatively TRBD1 (6 bases). CDR3 residues: CATSRDPGQLNTGELFF. The CDR3 DNA reads TGTGCCACCAGCAGAGATCCCGGACAGCTGAACACCGGGGAGCTGTTTTTT.